This paragraph reports one T cell receptor beta chain. What antigen it recognizes has not been identified. Per-base quality was not reported, and no clone a single base away is much larger than it. The sample comes from a study of T cell responses to AZD1222 COVID-19 vaccine (dated by TCRdb to the early 2020s). For the study in its entirety: AZD1222 recipients with second doses at about 4 weeks or about 12 weeks were pooled, because spike-specific TCR depth and breadth did not differ between schedules. A total of approximately 230 trial participants underwent TCR sequencing, of whom 207 received two doses of AZD1222 and 26 received two doses of the MenACWY control vaccine. Enrollment into the trials was organized by age into subgroups of 18-55, 56-69 and 70-plus years, and those subgroups contained around 150, 28 and 57 TCR-sequenced participants, respectively.

At the junction V is shortened by 4 bases and J by 1 base, with 12 bases in between. As encoded in the germline V gene, CDR1 is SGHRS while CDR2 is YFSETQ. From the cysteine up to the phenylalanine, the CDR3 has a length of 14 residues. Only CDR3 DNA is held: 42 bases, read in frame from base 1. The CDR3 regions of human TCRbeta chains were subjected to immunosequencing. In the source study's methods: Repertoire TCRs were matched against a reference library of SARS-CoV-2-specific TCRs generated with the MIRA antigen-specificity platform. Breadth meant the fraction of unique TCRs that were SARS-CoV-2-associated, whereas depth meant the fraction of total T cells that were SARS-CoV-2-associated. Each spike-specific TCR was assigned to its reactive spike region and to a CD4 or CD8 class using the MIRA data. Log10-transformed breadth and depth values were compared by one-way ANOVA with Sidak's multiple comparisons tests. This is the immuneACCESS table as TCRdb keeps it, with only in-frame sequences that have V and J called. A part of the clones is gone; compared with another copy, unresolved V genes explain less than half, and the rest is unexplained. From that table come the V and J calls and clone size; the DNA was used to work out D and trimming. The sample has some 130,000 clones on record, approximately 80% of them singletons. The ten top clones hold approximately 4% of the sample.

Overall results and qualifications from the work: Spike-specific TCR breadth and depth rose significantly after two AZD1222 doses compared with day 0 and with MenACWY recipients. The 56-69-year group was small, and its depth increase did not reach significance, likely because of low power. Vaccine-associated CD4 TCRs spanned the whole spike protein, with dominant responses in regions 160-218 and 743-854. Only a handful of AZD1222 recipients were SARS-CoV-2 seropositive at baseline, limiting conclusions about previously exposed vaccinees. Reportedly, almost half of the unique spike-specific TCRs recognized epitopes lying outside the regions that are mutated in the B.1.351 and B.1.1.7 variants. Because no day 14 peak-response samples were available, repertoires were characterized only after the peak T cell response. Most participants were white British and females outnumbered males, and the authors suggested that clonal diversity may have been underestimated.

In light of the paper, this sample's time point label describes: baseline before first vaccination. The vaccinee samples were drawn from two UK trials, COV001 and COV002, one of which was a single-blind randomized controlled phase 2/3 trial testing AZD1222 (ChAdOx1 nCoV-19) in healthy adults. For TCRbeta chain sequencing, PBMC samples from trial participants were taken at day 0 and at day 28 after the second dose. This clonotype was sampled from an adult in good health. The chain was built from TRBV5-1 and TRBJ2-7, with the D gene not confidently named. Sequencing used peripheral blood, obtained on day 0 of AZD1222 vaccination. The CDR3 is CASSPLQTSYEQYF. The DNA is TGCGCCAGCAGCCCCTTACAGACTTCCTACGAGCAGTACTTC. Here the CDR3 is joined to the reference TRBV5-1 and TRBJ2-7 genes, and the full variable domain is: KAGVTQTPRYLIKTRGQQVTLSCSPISGHRSVSWYQQTPGQGLQFLFEYFSETQRNKGNFPGRFSGRQFSNSRSEMNVSTLELGDSALYLCASSPLQTSYEQYFGPGTRLTVT.